These 16 T cell receptor beta chains were sequenced from one sample in a study of vaccination effects on CD4 cells after COVID-19. The repertoire was sequenced with immunoSEQ multiplex PCR; TCRdb's copy has only in-frame clones and lacks some. The repertoire holds more than 35,000 clones, with approximately 82% as singletons. Antigens for these TCRs are unknown. Antigen-specific CD4+ T cells expanded by the ViraFEST assay with viral peptide pools were then sequenced. Culture lasted 10 days before CD4+ T cell isolation. Participants each got two BNT162b2 or mRNA-1273 vaccine doses. The material sequenced was CD4+ T cells from PBMCs cultured with HCoV-NL63 spike peptides, taken after COVID-19 vaccination. The receptors here all came from a human donor who received a COVID-19 vaccine. Some clones in this sample may be carry-over from other donors' samples.

This chain uses TRBV24-1 with TRBJ2-1, with D possibly TRBD2 on 6 matching bases. The V and J ends lost 3 bases and 7 bases respectively, with 15 bases between them. Germline V lookup: CDR1 KGHDR, CDR2 SFDVKD. The CDR3 is 15 residues long. CDR3 sequence reads: CATSDQTGRLNEQFF. CDR3 bases: TGTGCCACCAGTGATCAAACCGGGAGATTGAATGAGCAGTTCTTC.

The CDR3 loop reads CASTLTGPAETQYF. The CDR3 coding sequence is TGTGCCAGCACCTTGACAGGGCCCGCGGAGACCCAGTACTTC. The chain recombines TRBV7-2 with TRBJ2-5; 7 nucleotides agree with TRBD1. Germline values: CDR1 SGHTA, CDR2 FQGNSA. The CDR3 loop spans 14 amino acids. V lost 7 bases and J lost 5; bases outside the gene matches: 10.

This chain joins TRBV11-2 and TRBJ1-2, with a tentative D call TRBD1 (6 bases). CDR1 SGHAT and CDR2 FQNNGV come from the germline V gene. The V gene lost 0 bases and the J gene lost 8 bases, with 7 bases spanning the gap. The CDR3 length is 12 residues. CDR3 sequence: CASSLEGAGYTF. The CDR3 DNA reads as TGTGCCAGCAGCTTAGAGGGGGCCGGCTACACCTTC.

The V and J genes are TRBV5-1 and TRBJ2-2; TRBD1 might be the D (5 bases). V shed 4 bases and J shed 4 bases, with 14 bases lying between them. Germline values: CDR1 SGHRS, CDR2 YFSETQ. The CDR3 sequence is 15 residues long. The DNA of the CDR3 is TGCGCCAGCAGCCCATCTCGACAGAGCACCGGGGAGCTGTTTTTT. This gives the protein CASSPSRQSTGELFF. Full variable domain (missing parts from reference TRBV5-1 and TRBJ2-2): KAGVTQTPRYLIKTRGQQVTLSCSPISGHRSVSWYQQTPGQGLQFLFEYFSETQRNKGNFPGRFSGRQFSNSRSEMNVSTLELGDSALYLCASSPSRQSTGELFFGEGSRLTVL.

The J gene is TRBJ2-6, the V gene TRBV6-4; D is unresolved. V was pared by 6 bases and J by 0 bases, with 12 bases between. This CDR3 has 16 residues. Germline V gene data show CDR1 as MRHNA and CDR2 as SNTAGT. DNA of the CDR3: TGTGCCAGCAGCTCCGGGCCACTCTCTGGGGCCAACGTCCTGACTTTC. Translation gives CASSSGPLSGANVLTF.

V usage is TRBV21-1 and J usage is TRBJ1-5. TRBV21-1 is a known pseudogene. The CDR3 covers 14 residues. CDR3 nucleotide sequence: TGTGCCACAACATTACGGCAGCCTAATCAGCCCCAGCATTTT. Translating it yields CATTLRQPNQPQHF.

The sample holds a few counts of this clone. The chain uses TRBV24-1 and TRBJ1-5; unclear D gene. V shed 3 bases and J shed 5 bases, with 7 bases lying between them. This CDR3 is built from 13 residues. Germline-derived CDR1 and CDR2 are KGHDR and SFDVKD. CDR3 DNA: TGTGCCACCAGTGATCTTGACCATCAGCCCCAGCATTTT. Protein product: CATSDLDHQPQHF.

This sequence joins TRBV30 and TRBJ1-2; 9 bases map to TRBD1. The CDR3 loop spans 17 amino acids. Germline V gene sequence: CDR1 GTSNPN, CDR2 SVGIG (reference sequence). The ends lost 0 bases at V and 3 bases at J; junction bases unmatched: 11. CDR3 amino acids: CAWSVGDRAPNDYGYTF. CDR3 DNA sequence: TGTGCCTGGAGTGTGGGGGACAGGGCCCCCAACGACTATGGCTACACCTTC.

The chain links TRBV5-1 to TRBJ1-2, with 7 positions matching TRBD1. There are 18 residues in the CDR3. After removal of 0 bases from V and 2 bases from J, the junction contained 13 bases not matched to a gene. Germline V gene lookup returns CDR1 SGHRS and CDR2 YFSETQ. The CDR3 DNA follows: TGCGCCAGCAGCTTGGTCGGGACAGATATTTCACGGAACTATGGCTACACCTTC. Its translation: CASSLVGTDISRNYGYTF.

This chain uses TRBV5-1 with TRBJ1-3; D not certain. The length of the CDR3 is 15 residues. Germline V CDR1 and CDR2: SGHRS, YFSETQ. Trimming shortened V by 0 bases and J by 1 base, and 8 bases separated the two germline ends. The CDR3 is CASSLEYGSGNTIYF. The CDR3 nucleotides read TGCGCCAGCAGCTTGGAATATGGATCTGGAAACACCATATATTTT.

The gene calls are TRBV5-1 and TRBJ1-4; D might be TRBD1 (5 bases). The CDR3 loop spans 16 amino acids. V lost 2 bases, J lost 5 bases, and 16 bases lay in between. From germline, CDR1 is SGHRS and CDR2 YFSETQ. The CDR3 loop reads CASSFGAAAGNEKLFF. The CDR3 DNA reads TGCGCCAGCAGCTTCGGGGCGGCGGCAGGGAATGAAAAACTGTTTTTT.

V usage is TRBV28 and J usage is TRBJ1-5; unclear D gene. The CDR3 covers 12 residues. Germline CDR1 MDHEN, CDR2 SYDVKM. The V gene lost 5 bases and the J gene lost 4 bases, with 6 bases spanning the gap. The CDR3 region is CASSHRNQPQHF. The CDR3 coding sequence is TGTGCCAGCAGTCACAGAAATCAGCCCCAGCATTTT. Variable domain in full (rest from reference TRBV28 and TRBJ1-5): DVKVTQSSRYLVKRTGEKVFLECVQDMDHENMFWYRQDPGLGLRLIYFSYDVKMKEKGDIPEGYSVSREKKERFSLILESASTNQTSMYLCASSHRNQPQHFGDGTRLSIL.

The V and J genes are TRBV15 and TRBJ2-5; D is unclear. Germline V gene lookup returns CDR1 LNHNV and CDR2 YYDKDF (reference sequence). There are 12 residues in the CDR3. The V and J ends lost 2 bases and 4 bases respectively, with 5 bases between them. Here the CDR3 DNA reads TGTGCCACCAGCAGACCTAGAGAGACCCAGTACTTC. Protein product: CATSRPRETQYF.

The J gene is TRBJ1-3, the V gene TRBV9; D is undetermined. V lost 0 bases and J lost 6, with 7 bases in between. Germline V gene data show CDR1 as SGDLS and CDR2 as YYNGEE. The CDR3 totals 13 residues. CDR3 residues: CASSVGRLNTIYF. CDR3 DNA sequence: TGTGCCAGCAGCGTAGGACGGCTAAACACCATATATTTT.

V gene TRBV2 combines with J gene TRBJ2-2, with 7 bases matching TRBD1. V trimming: 6 bases; J trimming: 2 bases; junction bases outside the gene matches: 9. This CDR3 is 16 amino acids long. Germline V gives CDR1 SNHLY, CDR2 FYNNEI. The chain's CDR3 is CASSRQGTINTGELFF. CDR3 in DNA: TGTGCCAGCAGCAGACAGGGAACCATCAACACCGGGGAGCTGTTTTTT.

This clone was recorded once. This chain joins TRBV6-6 and TRBJ1-4; no clear D. The CDR3 loop spans 12 amino acids. The V gene's germline CDR1 is MNHNY and CDR2 SVGAGI (reference sequence). Between the trimmed V and J ends, which lost 0 bases and 8 bases, there was a span of 4 bases. Written as DNA, the CDR3 is TGTGCCAGCAGTTACTCGAGAGAAAAACTGTTTTTT. Amino acids: CASSYSREKLFF.